This TCR beta chain was recorded in a study of beta chain features in type 1 diabetes. At the level of the study: Patients were similar to healthy donors in age and gender (as well as in cell yields).

As concerns this clone: Its antigen is as yet unknown.

The study reverse transcribed the entire isolated RNA, so it sequenced expressed TCRB transcripts. Measured with immunoSEQ multiplex PCR; TCRdb has only the in-frame clones, and not every one. The table lists roughly 300,000 clones, about 15% of them singletons. Germline values: CDR1 SNHLY, CDR2 FYNNEI. V lost 8 bases and J 1 base, leaving 13 bases between the germline ends. CDR3 size: 14 residues. Broader study findings: Fewer insertions but more deletions were seen at VDJ junctions in type 1 diabetes patients.

The chain has TRBV2 and TRBJ2-3; D may be TRBD2 (5 bases). The receptor's source is a young man in good health. What was sequenced was central memory CD4+ T cells from blood. The CDR3 DNA sequence: TGTGCCAGCGCTTCATCGAGGGGCACAGATACGCAGTATTTT. Its translation: CASASSRGTDTQYF.